A single sample gave rise to the 4 T cell receptor beta chains below, sequenced in a study of CD8+CD57+ T cells in acquired aplastic anemia. Profiles of TCR beta VDJ and CDR3 were generated from a genomic DNA template. TCRdb ran MiXCR on the reads and lists one entry per CDR3 protein. The table shows 250,000 to 350,000 distinct CDR3 sequences, with 45% to 70% occurring only once. Sequencing input: sorted CD4+, CD8+, or CD8+CD57+ T cells (not recorded which) from PBMCs. The receptors shown here come from a human donor with severe aplastic anemia or a healthy control (not recorded which).

A note on this clonotype: At one of its ends the junction is not consistent with the germline gene, which may arise from a read error. This chain uses TRBV11-2 with TRBJ1-2, with D perhaps TRBD1 (6 bases). In germline, CDR1 is SGHAT, CDR2 FQNNGV. This CDR3 has 17 amino acids. CDR3 sequence (DNA): TGTGCCAGCAGCTTAGGGGGGGGACAAACCTCCAACTCTGGCTACACCTTC. Translation gives CASSLGGGQTSNSGYTF.

There are many counts of this clonotype. V is TRBV2 and J is TRBJ2-2; D might be TRBD1 (6 bases). CDR3 length: 15 amino acids. Trimming took off 1 base at V and 5 bases at J, with 11 bases between the two ends. Germline lookup yields CDR1 SNHLY and CDR2 FYNNEI. CDR3 in DNA: TGTGCCAGCAGTGAAGAGGGGGTAAAAACCGGGGAGCTGTTTTTT. Its translation: CASSEEGVKTGELFF.

The chain uses TRBV2 and TRBJ2-4; 9 nucleotides align to TRBD2. The J segment lost 6 bases and the V segment lost 6 bases, leaving 6 bases of the junction unmatched. The CDR3 is made up of 14 amino acids. CDR1 and CDR2 from the germline V gene are SNHLY and FYNNEI. Written as DNA, the CDR3 is TGTGCCAGCAGGATAGCGGGGGTTGGAAACATTCAGTACTTC. Translation: CASRIAGVGNIQYF.

The V gene is TRBV19, the J gene TRBJ1-2; no clear D. Germline CDR1 reads LNHDA; CDR2 reads SQIVND (reference sequence). Trimming pared 5 bases from V and 8 bases from J, leaving 18 bases between. The CDR3 is 14 residues long. DNA of the CDR3: TGTGCCAGTAGTGACCACGACTCAAGCAGGGGCTACACCTTC. As protein: CASSDHDSSRGYTF.